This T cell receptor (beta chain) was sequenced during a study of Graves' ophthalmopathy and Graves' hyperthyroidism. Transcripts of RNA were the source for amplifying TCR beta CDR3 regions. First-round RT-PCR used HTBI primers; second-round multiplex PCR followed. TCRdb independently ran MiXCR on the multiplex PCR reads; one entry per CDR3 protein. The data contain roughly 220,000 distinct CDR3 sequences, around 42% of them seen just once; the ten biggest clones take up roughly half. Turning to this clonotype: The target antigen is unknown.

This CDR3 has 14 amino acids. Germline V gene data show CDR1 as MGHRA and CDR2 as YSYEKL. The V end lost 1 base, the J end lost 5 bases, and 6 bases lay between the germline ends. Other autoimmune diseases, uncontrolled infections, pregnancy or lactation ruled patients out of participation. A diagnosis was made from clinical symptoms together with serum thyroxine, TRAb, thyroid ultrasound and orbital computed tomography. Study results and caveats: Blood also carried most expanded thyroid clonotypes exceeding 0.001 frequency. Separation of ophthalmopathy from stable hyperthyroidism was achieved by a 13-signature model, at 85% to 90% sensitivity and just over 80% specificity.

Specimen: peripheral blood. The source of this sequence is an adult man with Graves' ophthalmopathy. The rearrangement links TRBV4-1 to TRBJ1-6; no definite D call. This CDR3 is CASSQGADNSPLHF. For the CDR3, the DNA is TGCGCCAGCAGCCAAGGGGCCGATAATTCACCCCTCCACTTT.